This T cell receptor (beta chain) was observed in a study of post-analysis software for immune sequencing data (dated by TCRdb to about 2015). For the wider study: The recorded disease courses included relapsing-remitting, secondary progressive and progressive-relapsing multiple sclerosis, and some patients had no subtype annotation. The patient repertoires were set against around eleven previously published healthy control repertoires from donors whose ages ranged from 6 to 25 years. A subset of samples was prepared in parallel using single-end sample barcoding, then pooled and co-amplified after Illumina adapter ligation.

This clonotype has only a few counts. It lacks a known antigen. The sample holds no much larger clone one base away, and base qualities are not on file. Paper-wide results and their limitations: The multiple sclerosis patient group was slightly younger than the control group. Significantly lower normalized Chao1 diversity was found in multiple sclerosis patients than in controls, suggesting substantial peripheral T-cell clonal expansion. Strong co-clustering of samples prepared in the same batch was shown by direct clustering with F measure, prompting a batch-effect correction.

To demonstrate the VDJtools post-analysis software, the study profiled TCR beta repertoires from the peripheral blood of about 13 young patients with multiple sclerosis. Multiple sclerosis patients were children and adolescents aged roughly 6 to 16 years. The protocol used for the library was PCR. Sequencing was carried out with an Illumina HiSeq 2500. To reduce PCR and sequencing biases, unique molecular identifiers were built into the TCR beta cDNA libraries. Some 500,000 cDNA molecules were obtained for every 1 to 10 million input T cells, so each molecule roughly corresponded to one T cell. Patient libraries were prepared and sequenced with the same protocol used for the earlier healthy control dataset. Within a given batch, samples were prepared together, multiplexed and sequenced on the same HiSeq lane. The authors' pipeline ran thus. Raw barcoded reads were processed with MIGEC, discarding single-read molecular identifier groups before consensus assembly and CDR3 extraction. VDJtools was used for post-analysis of the clonotype tables, and diversity was normalized by down-sampling every dataset to the size of the smallest sample. To correct batch-related cross-sample contamination, repertoire overlap clustering matched CDR3 amino acid sequences but not nucleotide sequences. TCRdb handled the public reads itself, with Q25 trimming in fastp and clone calling in MiXCR, and kept productive beta chains. A single entry per CDR3 protein holds the most common genes and DNA from its merged rows. TCRdb's processing, not the authors', yielded these V and J calls. Recorded for this sample are about 810,000 distinct CDR3 sequences; about 57% of them occurred a single time. The leading ten clones occupy approximately 4.2% of the sample.

Sequencing input: blood. The clonotype comes from a girl aged 5-17 years with multiple sclerosis.

The DNA sequence is given as TGTGCCAGCAGCCGAGATGTTGGGGTGCGGGAGTCTCTCTCTGGGGCCAACGTCCTGACTTTC. It translates as CASSRDVGVRESLSGANVLTF. The chain joins TRBV4-2 to TRBJ2-6, with 7 junctional bases fitting TRBD2. V is pruned by 4 bases and J by 0 bases, leaving 18 bases of the junction without a gene match. The germline V gene specifies LGHNA as CDR1 and YNFKEQ as CDR2. The CDR3 measures 21 amino acids from cysteine to phenylalanine. Just CDR3 DNA is preserved here, 63 bases in frame from base 1.